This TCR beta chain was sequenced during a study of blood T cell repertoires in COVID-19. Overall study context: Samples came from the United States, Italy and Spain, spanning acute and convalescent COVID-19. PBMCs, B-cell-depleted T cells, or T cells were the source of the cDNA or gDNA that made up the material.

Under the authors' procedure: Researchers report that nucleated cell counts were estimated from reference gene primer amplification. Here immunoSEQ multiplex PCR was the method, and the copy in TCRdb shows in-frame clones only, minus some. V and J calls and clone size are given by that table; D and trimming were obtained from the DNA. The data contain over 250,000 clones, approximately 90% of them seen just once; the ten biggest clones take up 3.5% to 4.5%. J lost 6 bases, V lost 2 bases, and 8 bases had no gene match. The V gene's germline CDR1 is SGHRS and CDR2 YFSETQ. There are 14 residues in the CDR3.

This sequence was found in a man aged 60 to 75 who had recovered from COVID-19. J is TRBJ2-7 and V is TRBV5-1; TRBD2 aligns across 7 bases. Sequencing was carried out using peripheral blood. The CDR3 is CASSFSGVGGEQYF. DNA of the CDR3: TGCGCCAGCAGCTTCAGCGGGGTGGGGGGCGAGCAGTACTTC.